This T cell receptor (beta chain) is from a study of blood T cells in healthy people across ages. Study-wide points: A roughly linear age-dependent decrease characterized TCR beta diversity per million T cells. One million T cells yielded diversity estimates that were considered underestimates.

CDR1 is SGHTA and CDR2 is FQGNSA in the germline V gene. The CDR3 runs to 17 residues. The trim removed 5 bases at V and 4 bases at J, leaving 11 bases unmatched. This clonotype appeared a few times. Its antigen is not known. It was with a sample-barcoded 5' primer and a J-beta primer mix that a second PCR of roughly 6 to 12 cycles was run. TCRdb called the 5' RACE reads again in MiXCR, with one record for every CDR3 protein. The table lists about 1.7 million distinct CDR3 sequences, 28% of them singletons, with 7.7% in the top ten. The people who gave samples were healthy Caucasians from Russia, aged roughly 6 to 95. Total RNA, at least 5 micrograms per sample, came from PBMCs.

The clonotype comes from a woman in her twenties or thirties in good health. The J gene is TRBJ2-1, the V gene TRBV7-2; 10 bases are shared with TRBD2. Sequenced input: blood. CDR3 loop: CASSLRASGGPYNEQFF. CDR3 in DNA: TGTGCCAGCAGCCTAAGGGCTAGCGGGGGCCCTTACAATGAGCAGTTCTTC.